The rows below give T cell receptor beta chains drawn from one sample of a study of metastatic and nonmetastatic thyroid tumors. With MiXCR, TCRdb reprocessed the PCR reads. In the table there are 50,000 to 60,000 clones, 17% of which are singletons. Sequencing was performed on blood. Receptors were obtained from a female donor with papillary thyroid cancer or a benign thyroid nodule (not recorded which). Some clones in this sample may be carry-over from other donors' samples. Both conserved end residues are part of each CDR3. The order of the fields is CDR3 DNA, CDR3 protein, J gene, clone size, V gene, D gene. The D gene is left open where the match is weak. Where a row states a size, it is once, few, many or the class of an expanded clone; other rows omit it.

TGCGCCAGCAGTTCCACAGGTAATTCACCCCTCCACTTT	CASSSTGNSPLHF	TRBJ1-6	few	TRBV27	.
TGTGCCAGTAGTCTAAGGAAGGCGGGAGGGCCTGTCTGGAGTGAGCAGTTCTTC	CASSLRKAGGPVWSEQFF	TRBJ2-1	many	TRBV19	TRBD2
TGTGCCAGCAGCAGAACAGGGAAGGGTGGCAATCAGCCCCAGCATTTT	CASSRTGKGGNQPQHF	TRBJ1-5	many	TRBV5-8	.
TGTGCCAGTAAAAAAAAGCGAAAAATGGGTCGGGTGGGACTATCCTACGAGCAGTACTTC	CASKKKRKMGRVGLSYEQYF	TRBJ2-7	many	TRBV28	TRBD2
TGTGCCAGCAGTTCCCACTCTGGAGTTGACACAGATACGCAGTATTTT	CASSSHSGVDTDTQYF	TRBJ2-3	few	TRBV12-3/TRBV12-4	.
TGTGCCAGCAGGGGGGTAGCTGGAGTTTCAGATACGCAGTATTTT	CASRGVAGVSDTQYF	TRBJ2-3	.	TRBV6-1	.
TGTGCCTGGAGACCCTCGTGGTGTGAGCTGTTTTTT	CAWRPSWCELFF	TRBJ2-2	.	TRBV30	.
TGTGCCAGCTCACCAGGTGCGCCACCAGAGACCCAGTACTTC	CASSPGAPPETQYF	TRBJ2-5	few	TRBV18	.
TGTGCCAGCAGTTTACAGGGGGCAGGCACTGAAGCTTTCTTT	CASSLQGAGTEAFF	TRBJ1-1	many	TRBV12-3/TRBV12-4	TRBD1
TGTGCCAGCAGTGTCCAGACTATGAACACTGAAGCTTTCTTT	CASSVQTMNTEAFF	TRBJ1-1	few	TRBV6-1	.
TGTGCCATCAGTGAAGCTGGCTGGAGCACAGATACGCAGTATTTT	CAISEAGWSTDTQYF	TRBJ2-3	few	TRBV2	.
TGTGCCAGCTCACTCAAAGGGGGGTCGGGACTAGCGGGACCTACCTACGAGCAGTACTTC	CASSLKGGSGLAGPTYEQYF	TRBJ2-7	many	TRBV18	TRBD2
TGTGCCAGGGGTACCTGGACTAGCGGTCTCGGGAATCAGTTCTTC	CARGTWTSGLGNQFF	TRBJ2-1	few	TRBV2	TRBD2
TGTGCCAGTAGTATAAGGACGCCCAGCTCCTACGAGCAGTACTTC	CASSIRTPSSYEQYF	TRBJ2-7	few	TRBV19	.
TGTGCCAGCAGTTACCAAGGGAGATCACCCCTCCACTTT	CASSYQGRSPLHF	TRBJ1-6	few	TRBV27	.
TGTGCTAGCAGCTTTACCGGCAAGACGAGCGGGGGAGAGACCCAGTACTTC	CASSFTGKTSGGETQYF	TRBJ2-5	.	TRBV7-7	TRBD2
TGTGCCAGCAGTCCTAAGTCGGGACGGAGCTCTGGAAACACCATATATTTT	CASSPKSGRSSGNTIYF	TRBJ1-3	few	TRBV27	.
TGTGCCAGCAGCCCCAGGGGGGTGACTAGCGCCCAAGAGACCCAGTACTTC	CASSPRGVTSAQETQYF	TRBJ2-5	.	TRBV7-9	.
TGTGCCAGCAGCGAACCCTTCCGGACAGGGGGGTATGGCTACACCTTC	CASSEPFRTGGYGYTF	TRBJ1-2	medium-sized	TRBV6-1	TRBD1
TGTGCTAGCAGCTTGACTGCGACGCAACAAGAGACCCAGTACTTC	CASSLTATQQETQYF	TRBJ2-5	.	TRBV5-8	.
TGTGCCAGCAGGCCTCAGAGGAACACTGAAGCTTTCTTT	CASRPQRNTEAFF	TRBJ1-1	once	TRBV28	.
TGTGCCAGCGGCTTAGCCCCCAGGGTTAGCACTGAAGCTTTCTTT	CASGLAPRVSTEAFF	TRBJ1-1	.	TRBV7-9	.
TGTGCCAGCAGTTACTTACAGGGAAGAAGTAACTATGGCTACACCTTC	CASSYLQGRSNYGYTF	TRBJ1-2	medium-sized	TRBV6-5	.
TGTGCCTGGAGTAGCGGGAGGGCCGGAGAGACCCAGTACTTC	CAWSSGRAGETQYF	TRBJ2-5	many	TRBV30	TRBD2
TGTGCCAGCAGCTTTACCACTTCTCCGCGCGTCCTGACTTTC	CASSFTTSPRVLTF	TRBJ2-6	.	TRBV7-8	.
TGTGCCAGCAGTTTACGGGGAGCCTATGGCTACACCTTC	CASSLRGAYGYTF	TRBJ1-2	many	TRBV27	.
TGTGCCAGCAGAACACAGGGGGCTGGGGCCTACGAGCAGTACTTC	CASRTQGAGAYEQYF	TRBJ2-7	few	TRBV6-1	TRBD1
TGTGCCAGCAGCTTGGAGTTACAGGGAGCCAAAAACATTCAGTACTTC	CASSLELQGAKNIQYF	TRBJ2-4	.	TRBV5-5	.
TGTGCCAGTAGTATAGATAGACAGGGTCGCAAGACCCAGTACTTC	CASSIDRQGRKTQYF	TRBJ2-5	many	TRBV19	TRBD1
TGTGCCATCAGTTTGGTGACAGGAGGTTTAACGTATTCACCCCTCCACTTT	CAISLVTGGLTYSPLHF	TRBJ1-6	.	TRBV27	.
TGTGCCAGCAGCCCACGACTAGCGGGAGAGTTGGATGGGGGGGAGCTGTTTTTT	CASSPRLAGELDGGELFF	TRBJ2-2	many	TRBV7-2	TRBD2
TGCAGTGCTGGGACTAGCGGGAGGGCCAATGAGCAGTTCTTC	CSAGTSGRANEQFF	TRBJ2-1	many	TRBV20-1	TRBD2
TGCAGTGGCGTGGAGTCAGATACGCAGTATTTT	CSGVESDTQYF	TRBJ2-3	many	TRBV20-1	.
TGTGTCAGCAGACTGGTGGGGATCGCGCAGGGCGAGCAGTACTTC	CVSRLVGIAQGEQYF	TRBJ2-7	.	TRBV6-2/TRBV6-3	.
TGTGCCAGTAGTATAATGGCGGGAGCTGGCACAGATACGCAGTATTTT	CASSIMAGAGTDTQYF	TRBJ2-3	many	TRBV19	TRBD2
TGTGCCAGCAGTTTGGAGGTGATAACCGGGGAGCTGTTTTTT	CASSLEVITGELFF	TRBJ2-2	many	TRBV12-3/TRBV12-4	.
TGTGCCAGCAGCTTTAGCGGGAGGGCTAGTGGGGATGAGCAGTTCTTC	CASSFSGRASGDEQFF	TRBJ2-1	many	TRBV7-2	TRBD2